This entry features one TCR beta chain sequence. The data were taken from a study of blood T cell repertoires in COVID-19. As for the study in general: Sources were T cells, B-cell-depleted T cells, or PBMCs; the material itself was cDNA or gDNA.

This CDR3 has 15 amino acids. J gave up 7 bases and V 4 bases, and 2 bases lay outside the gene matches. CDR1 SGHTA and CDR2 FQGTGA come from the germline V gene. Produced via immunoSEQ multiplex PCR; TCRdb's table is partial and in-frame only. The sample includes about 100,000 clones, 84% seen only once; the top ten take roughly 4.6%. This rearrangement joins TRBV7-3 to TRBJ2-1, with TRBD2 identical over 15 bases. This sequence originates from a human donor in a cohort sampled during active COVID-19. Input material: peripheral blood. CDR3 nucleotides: TGTGCCAGCAGCTCGGGACTAGCGGGAGGTAATGAGCAGTTCTTC. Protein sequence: CASSSGLAGGNEQFF.